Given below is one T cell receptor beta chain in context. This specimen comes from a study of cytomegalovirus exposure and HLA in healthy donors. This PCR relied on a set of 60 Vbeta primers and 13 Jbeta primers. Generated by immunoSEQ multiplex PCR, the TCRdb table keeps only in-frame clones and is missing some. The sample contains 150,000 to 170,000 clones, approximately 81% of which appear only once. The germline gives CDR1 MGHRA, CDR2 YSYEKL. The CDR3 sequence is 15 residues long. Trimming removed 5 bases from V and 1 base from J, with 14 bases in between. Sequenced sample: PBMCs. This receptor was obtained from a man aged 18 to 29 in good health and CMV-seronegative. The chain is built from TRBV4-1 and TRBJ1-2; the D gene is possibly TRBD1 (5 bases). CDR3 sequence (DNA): TGCGCCAGCAGCGCTAGGGGTACCCTTAACTATGGCTACACCTTC. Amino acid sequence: CASSARGTLNYGYTF.